These 13 T cell receptor beta chains share one sample of origin, sequenced in a study of beta chain features in type 1 diabetes. The antigens of these receptors remain unknown. Since all of the isolated RNA was reverse transcribed, expressed TCRB transcripts were what got sequenced. Only in-frame clones appear in the TCRdb table, and some are missing; sequencing was by immunoSEQ multiplex PCR. Of 160,000 or so clones in the sample, about 10% were seen once. General observations from the study: Shorter TCRB CDR3s, moderately but significantly so, were found in Type 1 diabetes patients in all four CD4+ subsets.

The specimen was central memory CD4+ T cells from blood. Receptors originate from a woman in her 30s with type 1 diabetes.

CDR3 amino acids: CAWSSGLSYSNEQFF. In DNA, the CDR3 is TGTGCCTGGAGTTCGGGACTCTCCTATTCTAATGAGCAGTTCTTC. The V and J genes are TRBV30 and TRBJ2-1, with D perhaps TRBD2 (6 bases). Trimming took 2 bases from V and 7 from J, leaving 18 bases between them. Germline V gene sequence: CDR1 GTSNPN, CDR2 SVGIG (reference sequence). This CDR3 is 15 amino acids long. Full variable domain (outside the CDR3, taken from reference TRBV30 and TRBJ2-1): SQTIHQWPATLVQPVGSPLSLECTVEGTSNPNLYWYRQAAGRGLQLLFYSVGIGQISSEVPQNLSASRPQDRQFILSSKKLLLSDSGFYLCAWSSGLSYSNEQFFGPGTRLTVL.

This clone was seen a handful of times. The chain uses TRBV4-1 and TRBJ1-2; D is uncertain. V lost 0 bases to trimming and J lost 0 bases, with 8 bases between them. Germline V gives CDR1 MGHRA, CDR2 YSYEKL. This CDR3 is built from 15 residues. CDR3 region: CASSQERQANYGYTF. The CDR3 bases are TGCGCCAGCAGCCAAGAGAGACAAGCTAACTATGGCTACACCTTC.

The chain's CDR3 is CASSFPSGGINEQFF. The CDR3 DNA sequence: TGTGCCAGCAGCTTCCCTAGCGGAGGAATCAATGAGCAGTTCTTC. The rearrangement joins TRBV5-4 to TRBJ2-1, with 7 bases aligning to TRBD2. Looked up from germline, CDR1 is SGHNT and CDR2 is YYREEE (reference sequence). CDR3 size: 15 residues. V dropped 2 bases and J dropped 6; count of bases not matched to a gene: 8. The complete variable domain, with remaining parts taken from reference TRBV5-4 and TRBJ2-1, reads ETGVTQSPTHLIKTRGQQVTLRCSSQSGHNTVSWYQQALGQGPQFIFQYYREEENGRGNFPPRFSGLQFPNYSSELNVNALELDDSALYLCASSFPSGGINEQFFGPGTRLTVL.

Only a few counts were recorded for this clone. The chain combines TRBV15 with TRBJ2-7, with 11 bases matching TRBD1. The CDR3 spans 20 residues. The ends lost 0 bases at V and 5 bases at J; junction bases unmatched: 18. Germline CDR1 is LNHNV and CDR2 is YYDKDF (reference sequence). This CDR3 is CATSRDMTGQGALRSDEQYF. CDR3 sequence (DNA): TGTGCCACCAGCAGAGACATGACCGGACAGGGGGCTCTACGGTCCGACGAGCAGTACTTC.

The sample holds a few counts of this clone. DNA for the CDR3: TGTGCCAGCAGCTTGGTTCAGGGACTGGACGAGCAGTACTTC. This codes for CASSLVQGLDEQYF. V gene TRBV5-5 combines with J gene TRBJ2-7; weak D call: TRBD2 (6 bases). Looked up from germline, CDR1 is SGHKS and CDR2 is YYEKEE (reference sequence). Between the trimmed V and J ends, which lost 0 bases and 5 bases, there was a span of 12 bases. The CDR3 covers 14 residues.

In this sample, this clone turned up a few times. The rearrangement uses TRBV6-5 and TRBJ1-2; a weak D match, TRBD1 (5 bases). The CDR3 runs 14 residues. The germline CDR1 and CDR2 sequences are MNHEY and SVGAGI. The ends were cut back, 6 bases at V and 3 bases at J, with 14 bases in the middle. In DNA form, the CDR3 reads TGTGCCAGCAGGCCGACAGAAAGTTACTATGGCTACACCTTC. Translated, it gives CASRPTESYYGYTF.

The CDR3 nucleotides read TGTGCCAGCAGCTCTGGACAGTTAGATGAAAAACTGTTTTTT. Protein product: CASSSGQLDEKLFF. This chain joins TRBV11-2 and TRBJ1-4; D might be TRBD1 (6 bases). The CDR3 spans 14 residues. Germline V gene lookup returns CDR1 SGHAT and CDR2 FQNNGV. V was trimmed by 4 bases and J by 6 bases, leaving 12 bases between them.

The CDR3 loop is CASTQLAGGNYIQYF. The CDR3 DNA is TGTGCCAGCACCCAACTAGCGGGAGGGAATTACATTCAGTACTTC. The chain is built from TRBV28 and TRBJ2-4; TRBD2 aligns across 13 bases. Germline V gene lookup returns CDR1 MDHEN and CDR2 SYDVKM. The V and J ends lost 7 bases and 8 bases, in that order; junction bases with no gene match: 8. The CDR3 sequence is 15 residues long.

The rearrangement uses TRBV2 and TRBJ2-2; 12 bases map to TRBD2. The J segment lost 6 bases and the V segment lost 8 bases, leaving 7 bases of the junction unmatched. Germline CDR1 reads SNHLY; CDR2 reads FYNNEI. The CDR3 runs 15 residues. The CDR3 nucleotides are TGTGCCAGCCGGCTAGCGGGAGGGCCGGCCGGGGAGCTGTTTTTT. Protein: CASRLAGGPAGELFF.

The rearrangement uses TRBV6-5 and TRBJ1-1; D not resolved. Germline CDR1 is MNHEY and CDR2 is SVGAGI. The CDR3 has 13 residues. Trimming removed 2 bases from V and 5 bases from J, with 9 bases in between. The DNA for the CDR3 is TGTGCCAGCAGTTACGGAGACGCGACTGAAGCTTTCTTT. Its protein is CASSYGDATEAFF.

This clone appeared a few times. The J gene is TRBJ1-5, the V gene TRBV30; weak D call: TRBD1 (5 bases). V was pared by 1 base and J by 0 bases, with 13 bases between. This CDR3 comprises 16 residues. Germline CDR1 and CDR2: GTSNPN and SVGIG (reference sequence). The CDR3 DNA reads TGTGCCTGGAGTGAGCCAGCCGGGGGTAGCAATCAGCCCCAGCATTTT. This encodes CAWSEPAGGSNQPQHF.

This clone was seen a few times. This chain joins TRBV6-1 and TRBJ2-1; 13 nucleotides match TRBD2. This CDR3 has 14 amino acids. Germline CDR1 is MNHNS and CDR2 is SASEGT. V gave up 4 bases and J gave up 10 bases; unmatched junction bases: 4. CDR3 amino acids: CASSGLAGGGEQFF. The DNA of the CDR3 is TGTGCCAGCAGTGGACTAGCGGGAGGTGGGGAGCAGTTCTTC.

The chain joins TRBV5-1 to TRBJ1-2; 9 bases agree with TRBD1. This CDR3 spans 14 amino acids. Losses at the gene ends were 6 bases for V and 2 bases for J; bases not matched to a gene: 5. Per germline, CDR1 SGHRS and CDR2 YFSETQ. In nucleotides, the CDR3 is TGCGCCAGCACCCGGACAGGGGAGAACTATGGCTACACCTTC. It encodes CASTRTGENYGYTF.